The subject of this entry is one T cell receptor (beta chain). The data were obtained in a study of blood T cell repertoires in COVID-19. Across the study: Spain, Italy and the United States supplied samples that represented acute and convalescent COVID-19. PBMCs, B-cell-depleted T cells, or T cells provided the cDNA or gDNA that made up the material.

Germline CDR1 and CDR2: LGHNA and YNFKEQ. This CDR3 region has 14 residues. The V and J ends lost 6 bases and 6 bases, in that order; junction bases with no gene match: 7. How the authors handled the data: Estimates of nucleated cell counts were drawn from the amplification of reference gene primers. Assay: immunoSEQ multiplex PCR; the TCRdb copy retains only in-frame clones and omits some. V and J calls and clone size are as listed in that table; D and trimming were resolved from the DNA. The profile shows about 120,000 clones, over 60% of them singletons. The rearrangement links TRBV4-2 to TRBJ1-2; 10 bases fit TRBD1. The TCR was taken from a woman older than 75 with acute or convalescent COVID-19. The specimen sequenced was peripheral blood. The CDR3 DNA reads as TGTGCCAGCAGTCCTAGGGGACAGGGGAATGGCTACACCTTC. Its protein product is CASSPRGQGNGYTF.